This TCR beta chain was sequenced in a study of blood T cell repertoires in COVID-19. The overall study: The study drew acute and convalescent COVID-19 samples from the United States, Italy and Spain.

Authors' methods: Estimation of nucleated cell counts was performed using reference gene primer amplification. The assay was immunoSEQ multiplex PCR, and TCRdb's table has in-frame clones only and misses some. V, J and clone size derive from that table, while D and trimming were established from the DNA sequence. The repertoire has 50,000 to 85,000 clones, approximately 82% of them found once; the top ten carry approximately 6.6%. V lost 6 bases, J lost 1 base, and 11 bases stayed unmatched. This CDR3 is built from 17 residues. CDR1 MGHRA and CDR2 YSYEKL come from the germline V gene. Sequencing was carried out using peripheral blood. The TCR originated in a man aged 60 to 69 with acute or convalescent COVID-19. The V and J genes are TRBV4-1 and TRBJ1-5, with 8 bases matching TRBD1. CDR3: CASSRGQESLSNQPQHF. CDR3 DNA sequence: TGCGCCAGCAGTCGGGGACAGGAGTCATTAAGCAATCAGCCCCAGCATTTT.